Shown below are 27 T cell receptor beta chains from a single sample sequenced in a study of PD-L1 blockade in urothelial cancer. The protocol was immunoSEQ multiplex PCR, while the TCRdb copy is restricted to in-frame clones and leaves out a portion. This sample has tens of thousands of clones, with approximately 80% found just once. Specimen: PBMCs, collected around atezolizumab (anti-PD-L1) treatment. The receptors were sampled from a man aged 65 to 79 with urothelial cancer.

This clone was seen a handful of times. This chain uses TRBV30 with TRBJ2-5, with a tentative D call TRBD2 (5 bases). There are 13 residues in the CDR3. Trimming removed 2 bases at V and 3 bases at J, with 10 bases between. The germline V gene has CDR1 GTSNPN and CDR2 SVGIG (reference sequence). CDR3 amino acids: CAWSPAGEETQYF. CDR3 coding DNA: TGTGCCTGGAGTCCGGCCGGGGAAGAGACCCAGTACTTC.

V usage is TRBV9 and J usage is TRBJ2-1; 7 bases agree with TRBD1. The CDR3 is 14 amino acids. CDR1 is SGDLS and CDR2 is YYNGEE in the germline V gene. J gave up 2 bases and V 3 bases, and 2 bases lay outside the gene matches. This CDR3 reads CASSGGQTYNEQFF. Written as DNA, the CDR3 is TGTGCCAGCAGCGGGGGACAGACCTACAATGAGCAGTTCTTC. Combining the CDR3 with reference TRBV9 and TRBJ2-1 gives the whole variable domain DSGVTQTPKHLITATGQRVTLRCSPRSGDLSVYWYQQSLDQGLQFLIQYYNGEERAKGNILERFSAQQFPDLHSELNLSSLELGDSALYFCASSGGQTYNEQFFGPGTRLTVL.

The chain is built from TRBV7-9 and TRBJ2-7; maybe TRBD2 (5 bases). The CDR3 totals 14 residues. The V end lost 4 bases, the J end lost 2 bases, and 12 bases lay between the germline ends. Per the germline V gene, CDR1 is SEHNR and CDR2 is FQNEAQ (reference sequence). CDR3 bases: TGTGCCAGCAGCTATACCGGGAAAACCTACGAGCAGTACTTC. Protein product: CASSYTGKTYEQYF.

This clone was recorded only once. V is TRBV18 and J is TRBJ2-1, with 11 bases identical to TRBD2. Per the germline V gene, CDR1 is KGHSH and CDR2 is LQKENI. CDR3 length: 16 residues. Trimming removed 4 bases from V and 5 bases from J; junction bases left unmatched: 7. CDR3 sequence: CASSRDSGRVNNEQFF. As DNA, the CDR3 is TGTGCCAGCTCACGAGATAGCGGGAGGGTAAACAATGAGCAGTTCTTC.

CDR3 in DNA: TGTGCCAGCAGTGATTGGGGACAGGTGAACACTGAAGCTTTCTTT. Its protein is CASSDWGQVNTEAFF. The chain has TRBV6-1 and TRBJ1-1; TRBD1 matches 8 bases. The CDR3 runs 15 residues. The J segment lost 0 bases and the V segment lost 3 bases, leaving 3 bases of the junction unmatched. Germline assignment: CDR1 MNHNS and CDR2 SASEGT.

The chain couples TRBV6-1 to TRBJ1-5; 7 bases are a match to TRBD1. Germline assignment: CDR1 MNHNS and CDR2 SASEGT. This CDR3 spans 12 amino acids. V shed 6 bases and J 10 bases; nucleotides not matched to a gene: 6. The CDR3 loop is CASRERTGPQHF. DNA of the CDR3: TGTGCCAGCAGAGAAAGGACAGGCCCCCAGCATTTT.

This clone was seen more than once but under ten times. The chain is built from TRBV28 and TRBJ2-3, with 11 bases fitting TRBD2. The CDR3 contains 15 residues. The trim removed 6 bases at V and 4 bases at J, leaving 6 bases unmatched. From germline, CDR1 is MDHEN and CDR2 SYDVKM. CDR3 amino acids: CASRILAGGPDTQYF. CDR3 bases: TGTGCCAGCAGGATCCTAGCGGGGGGCCCAGATACGCAGTATTTT.

This clone has only a few counts. The same CDR3 is also encoded by other DNA sequences in this sample. This chain joins TRBV5-1 and TRBJ2-3; a weak D match, TRBD2 (5 bases). The length of the CDR3 is 14 residues. V lost 5 bases, J lost 0 bases, and 10 bases lay in between. Germline V gene lookup returns CDR1 SGHRS and CDR2 YFSETQ. CDR3 in amino acids: CASRRGGSTDTQYF. The CDR3 coding sequence is TGCGCCAGCAGGAGAGGAGGTAGCACAGATACGCAGTATTTT.

This chain links TRBV7-9 with TRBJ2-2; D gene ambiguous. Trimming left V 5 bases short and J 8 bases short, with 9 bases between. CDR3 length: 12 residues. CDR1 SEHNR and CDR2 FQNEAQ come from the germline V gene (reference sequence). This chain's CDR3 is CASSQTQGELFF. CDR3 DNA sequence: TGTGCCAGCAGCCAGACTCAAGGGGAGCTGTTTTTT.

This chain joins TRBV7-6 and TRBJ2-2; maybe TRBD1 (6 bases). CDR3 length: 16 amino acids. V shed 6 bases and J shed 4 bases, with 18 bases lying between them. CDR1 is SGHVS and CDR2 is FNYEAQ in the germline V gene. The CDR3 coding sequence is TGTGCCAGCAGTTTGAGACAGGCTTACGGCACCGGGGAGCTGTTTTTT. Its protein product is CASSLRQAYGTGELFF.

The V call is TRBV7-9, the J call TRBJ2-1; TRBD2 is a possible D gene (5 bases). V was shortened by 5 bases and J by 6 bases, with 14 bases between the two germline ends. The germline CDR1 and CDR2 sequences are SEHNR and FQNEAQ (reference sequence). This CDR3 is 14 amino acids long. The CDR3 bases are TGTGCCAGCAGCGTCCTACTAGAGACCAATGAGCAGTTCTTC. Amino acid sequence: CASSVLLETNEQFF.

The chain has TRBV19 and TRBJ2-1, with D possibly being TRBD1 (9 bases). V lost 9 bases and J lost 5, with 23 bases in between. The germline gives CDR1 LNHDA, CDR2 SQIVND (reference sequence). This CDR3 is built from 16 residues. CDR3 protein: CASGGDREAYHNEQFF. The CDR3 nucleotides are TGTGCCAGCGGGGGGGACAGGGAAGCTTACCACAATGAGCAGTTCTTC.

About this clone itself: Relative to the germline gene, one junction end is altered; a read error may explain this. This sequence joins TRBV6-5 and TRBJ1-4; D is ambiguous. CDR3 length equals 14 residues. Per germline, CDR1 MNHEY and CDR2 SVGAGI. In DNA form, the CDR3 reads TGTGCCAGCAGTGACTCGAGGTTTGGGGAAAAACTGTTTTTT. As protein: CASSDSRFGEKLFF.

On this clone: Additional DNA sequences in this sample encode the identical CDR3. This rearrangement joins TRBV2 to TRBJ2-3, with 7 bases lining up with TRBD1. Germline V gene lookup returns CDR1 SNHLY and CDR2 FYNNEI. The CDR3 sequence is 14 residues long. The ends lost 5 bases at V and 3 bases at J; junction bases unmatched: 5. CDR3 DNA sequence: TGTGCCAGCAGTCGACAGGGACGAACAGATACGCAGTATTTT. Its protein product is CASSRQGRTDTQYF.

The chain is built from TRBV5-1 and TRBJ2-1; 9 bases are shared with TRBD1. Germline V gene sequence: CDR1 SGHRS, CDR2 YFSETQ. The CDR3 loop spans 15 amino acids. J lost 3 bases, V lost 4 bases, and 5 bases had no gene match. CDR3 DNA: TGCGCCAGCAGCGCGGGACAGGGAATCTACAATGAGCAGTTCTTC. It yields the protein CASSAGQGIYNEQFF.

This rearrangement joins TRBV4-3 to TRBJ1-2, with 7 bases lining up with TRBD1. Germline-derived CDR1 and CDR2 are LGHNA and YSLEER. CDR3 size: 14 residues. Trimming cost V 1 base and J 7 bases; bases outside gene matches: 6. For the CDR3, the DNA is TGCGCCAGCAGCCAAGTAGGAGGGGGCGCTGGCTACACCTTC. It translates to CASSQVGGGAGYTF.

In this sample, this clone turned up once. The V gene is TRBV7-2, the J gene TRBJ1-4, with 7 bases aligning to TRBD1. The germline V gene encodes CDR1 SGHTA and CDR2 FQGNSA. Trimming removed 4 bases from V and 3 bases from J; junction bases left unmatched: 8. The CDR3 is 16 amino acids. The CDR3 reads CASSSRSGTANEKLFF. In nucleotides, the CDR3 is TGTGCCAGCAGCTCCCGCTCCGGGACAGCTAATGAAAAACTGTTTTTT.

The chain has TRBV11-2 and TRBJ1-4; D is possibly TRBD1 (5 bases). CDR3 size: 13 residues. The V end was cut by 4 bases, the J end by 4 bases, with 7 bases between. CDR1 and CDR2 (germline): SGHAT, FQNNGV. The CDR3 sequence: CASSSGLNEKLFF. CDR3 bases: TGTGCCAGCAGCTCGGGACTTAATGAAAAACTGTTTTTT.

This clone was counted at least ten times. The gene calls are TRBV7-8 and TRBJ1-3, with 7 positions matching TRBD1. Germline lookup yields CDR1 SGHVS and CDR2 FQNEAQ. Trimming removed 5 bases from V and 0 bases from J; junction bases left unmatched: 7. The CDR3 loop spans 16 amino acids. DNA of the CDR3: TGTGCCAGCAGCCCCCAGGGGGGTTACTCTGGAAACACCATATATTTT. Its translation is CASSPQGGYSGNTIYF.

The CDR3 reads CASSTAGWGGYTF. The CDR3 region has the DNA TGTGCCAGCAGCACCGCGGGGTGGGGGGGCTACACCTTC. The chain combines TRBV6-1 with TRBJ1-2; tentatively, D is TRBD1 (5 bases). Trimming pared 6 bases from V and 8 bases from J, leaving 16 bases between. The germline CDR1 and CDR2 sequences are MNHNS and SASEGT. This CDR3 has 13 residues.

The chain is built from TRBV5-1 and TRBJ2-3; 10 bases are shared with TRBD2. Per the germline V gene, CDR1 is SGHRS and CDR2 is YFSETQ. The CDR3 totals 18 residues. V gave up 1 base and J gave up 0 bases; unmatched junction bases: 8. The CDR3 is CASSLLAGGQGSTDTQYF. CDR3 bases: TGCGCCAGCAGCTTGTTAGCGGGGGGCCAGGGTAGCACAGATACGCAGTATTTT.

The V and J genes are TRBV6-1 and TRBJ2-4; the match to TRBD2 covers 14 bases. Trimming took 2 bases from V and 6 from J; bases not matched to a gene: 6. The CDR3 contains 17 residues. Germline lookup yields CDR1 MNHNS and CDR2 SASEGT. The CDR3 spells CASSELTGLAGVNIQYF. The CDR3 nucleotides read TGTGCCAGCAGTGAACTCACGGGACTAGCGGGAGTAAACATTCAGTACTTC.

CDR3 in DNA: TGTGCCAGCAGCTTCCGGGGGGGGGCCGGGGCCAACGTCCTGACTTTC. It is translated as CASSFRGGAGANVLTF. The rearrangement uses TRBV5-6 and TRBJ2-6, with TRBD2 matching over 8 bases. The CDR3 extends over 16 amino acids. J was trimmed by 4 bases and V by 2 bases; bases with no gene match: 5. The germline gives CDR1 SGHDT, CDR2 YYEEEE. The entire variable domain, with the rest obtained from reference TRBV5-6 and TRBJ2-6, is as follows: DAGVTQSPTHLIKTRGQQVTLRCSPKSGHDTVSWYQQALGQGPQFIFQYYEEEERQRGNFPDRFSGHQFPNYSSELNVNALLLGDSALYLCASSFRGGAGANVLTFGAGSRLTVL.

The J gene is TRBJ2-2, the V gene TRBV11-2; TRBD2 matches 8 bases. V lost 2 bases to trimming and J lost 1 base; unmatched junction nucleotides: 6. Germline V gene data show CDR1 as SGHAT and CDR2 as FQNNGV. This CDR3 is 17 amino acids long. The CDR3: CASSLRGGGVNTGELFF. DNA for the CDR3: TGTGCCAGCAGCTTACGGGGGGGAGGGGTGAACACCGGGGAGCTGTTTTTT.

The V call is TRBV2, the J call TRBJ2-2; 7 bases line up with TRBD2. Germline CDR1 is SNHLY and CDR2 is FYNNEI. The CDR3 consists of 14 residues. Unmatched junction bases numbered 9, after V lost 5 bases and J lost 9 bases. The CDR3 loop is CASSSGAGTRELFF. The CDR3 coding sequence is TGTGCCAGCAGTAGCGGGGCGGGAACCCGGGAGCTGTTTTTT.

The chain combines TRBV18 with TRBJ1-3; 7 positions agree with TRBD1. CDR1 and CDR2 (germline): KGHSH, LQKENI. The CDR3 length is 17 residues. V lost 5 bases and J lost 0; bases outside the gene matches: 10. The CDR3 bases are TGTGCCAGCTCATCATCCGAGGGGGCCCCCTCTGGAAACACCATATATTTT. Translating gives CASSSSEGAPSGNTIYF.

The chain links TRBV4-2 to TRBJ2-3, with a weak D call TRBD2 (5 bases). The CDR3 has 16 residues. The V end lost 4 bases, the J end lost 4 bases, and 18 bases lay between the germline ends. The germline V gene encodes CDR1 LGHNA and CDR2 YNFKEQ. The CDR3 DNA follows: TGTGCCAGCAGCCCAAAACGGGATGATGGGGCAGATACGCAGTATTTT. Its translation: CASSPKRDDGADTQYF.